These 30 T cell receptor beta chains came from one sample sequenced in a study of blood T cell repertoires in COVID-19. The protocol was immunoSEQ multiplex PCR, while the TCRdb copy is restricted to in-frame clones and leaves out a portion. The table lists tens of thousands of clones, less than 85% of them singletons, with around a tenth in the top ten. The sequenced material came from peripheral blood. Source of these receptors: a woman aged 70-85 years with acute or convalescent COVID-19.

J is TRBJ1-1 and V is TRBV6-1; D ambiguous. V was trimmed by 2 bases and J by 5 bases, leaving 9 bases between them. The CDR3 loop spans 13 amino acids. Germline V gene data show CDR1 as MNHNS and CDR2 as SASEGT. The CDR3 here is CASSERTVTEAFF. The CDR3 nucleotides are TGTGCCAGCAGTGAAAGGACTGTTACTGAAGCTTTCTTT.

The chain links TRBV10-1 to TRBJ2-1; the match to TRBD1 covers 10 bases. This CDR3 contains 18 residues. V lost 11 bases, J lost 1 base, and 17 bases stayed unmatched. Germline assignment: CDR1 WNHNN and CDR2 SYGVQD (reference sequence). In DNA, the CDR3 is TGCGCCCGCGATCCGGGACAGGGGTGTATGGGATCCTACAATGAGCAGTTCTTC. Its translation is CARDPGQGCMGSYNEQFF.

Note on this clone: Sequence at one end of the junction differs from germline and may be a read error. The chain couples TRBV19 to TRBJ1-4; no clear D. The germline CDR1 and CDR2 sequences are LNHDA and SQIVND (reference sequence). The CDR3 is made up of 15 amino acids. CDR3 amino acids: CASSIGAGSNEKLFF. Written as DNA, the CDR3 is TGTGCCAGTAGTATAGGTGCGGGGTCTAACGAAAAACTGTTTTTT.

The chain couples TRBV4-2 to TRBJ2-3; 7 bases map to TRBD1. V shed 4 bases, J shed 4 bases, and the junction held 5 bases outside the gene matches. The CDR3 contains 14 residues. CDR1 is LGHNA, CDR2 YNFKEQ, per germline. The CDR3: CASSPRGRADTQYF. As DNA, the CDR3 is TGTGCCAGCAGCCCGAGGGGGCGCGCAGATACGCAGTATTTT.

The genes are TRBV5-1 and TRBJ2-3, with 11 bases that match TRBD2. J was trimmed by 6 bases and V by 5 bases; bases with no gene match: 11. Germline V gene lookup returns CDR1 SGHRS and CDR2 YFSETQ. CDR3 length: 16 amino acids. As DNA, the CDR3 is TGCGCCAGCAGTTCTGACGTACTAGCGGGAGCTGATACGCAGTATTTT. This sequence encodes CASSSDVLAGADTQYF.

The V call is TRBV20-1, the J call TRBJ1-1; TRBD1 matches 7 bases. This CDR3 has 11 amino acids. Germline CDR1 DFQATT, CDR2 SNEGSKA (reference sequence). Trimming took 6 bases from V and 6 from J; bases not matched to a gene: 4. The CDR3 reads CSASRGPEAFF. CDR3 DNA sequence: TGCAGTGCATCGAGGGGGCCTGAAGCTTTCTTT.

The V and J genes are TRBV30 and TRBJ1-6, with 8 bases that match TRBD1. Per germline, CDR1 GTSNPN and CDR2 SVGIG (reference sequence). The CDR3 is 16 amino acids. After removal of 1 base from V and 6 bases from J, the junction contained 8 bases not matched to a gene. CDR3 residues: CAWSGPTGAPNSPLHF. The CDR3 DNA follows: TGTGCCTGGAGTGGCCCGACAGGGGCCCCTAATTCACCCCTCCACTTT.

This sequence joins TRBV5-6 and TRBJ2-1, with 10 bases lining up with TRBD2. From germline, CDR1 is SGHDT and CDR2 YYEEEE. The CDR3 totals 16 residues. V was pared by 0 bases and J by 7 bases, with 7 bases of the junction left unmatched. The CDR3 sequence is CASSLGASGGGNEQFF. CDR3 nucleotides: TGTGCCAGCAGCTTGGGGGCTAGCGGGGGAGGGAATGAGCAGTTCTTC.

In DNA form, the CDR3 reads TGCGCCAGCAGCCAAGGGACAGGCCTTAATGAAAAACTGTTTTTT. Its translation is CASSQGTGLNEKLFF. V gene TRBV4-3 combines with J gene TRBJ1-4; 7 nucleotides agree with TRBD1. Per germline, CDR1 LGHNA and CDR2 YSLEER. After removal of 1 base from V and 4 bases from J, the junction contained 3 bases not matched to a gene. This CDR3 is 15 amino acids long.

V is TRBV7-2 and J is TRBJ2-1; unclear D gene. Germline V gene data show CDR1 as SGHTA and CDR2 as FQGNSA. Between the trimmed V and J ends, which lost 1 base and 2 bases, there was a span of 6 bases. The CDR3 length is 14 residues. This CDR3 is CASSLGLTYNEQFF. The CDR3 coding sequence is TGTGCCAGCAGCTTAGGTCTAACCTACAATGAGCAGTTCTTC. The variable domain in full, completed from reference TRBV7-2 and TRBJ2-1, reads GAGVSQSPSNKVTEKGKDVELRCDPISGHTALYWYRQSLGQGLEFLIYFQGNSAPDKSGLPSDRFSAERTGGSVSTLTIQRTQQEDSAVYLCASSLGLTYNEQFFGPGTRLTVL.

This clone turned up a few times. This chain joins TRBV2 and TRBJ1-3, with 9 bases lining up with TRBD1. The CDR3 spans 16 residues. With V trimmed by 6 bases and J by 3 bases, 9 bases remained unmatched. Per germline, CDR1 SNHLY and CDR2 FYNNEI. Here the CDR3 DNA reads TGTGCCAGCAGCCCACAGGGGGCCCTTGGTGGAAACACCATATATTTT. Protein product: CASSPQGALGGNTIYF. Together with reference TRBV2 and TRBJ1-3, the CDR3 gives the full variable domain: EPEVTQTPSHQVTQMGQEVILRCVPISNHLYFYWYRQILGQKVEFLVSFYNNEISEKSEIFDDQFSVERPDGSNFTLKIRSTKLEDSAMYFCASSPQGALGGNTIYFGEGSWLTVV.

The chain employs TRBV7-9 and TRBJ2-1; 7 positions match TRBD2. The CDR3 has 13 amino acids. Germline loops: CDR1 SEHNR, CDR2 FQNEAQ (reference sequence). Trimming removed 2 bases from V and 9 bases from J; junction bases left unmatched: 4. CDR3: CASSLQGGGEQFF. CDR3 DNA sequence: TGTGCCAGCAGCTTACAAGGCGGGGGTGAGCAGTTCTTC.

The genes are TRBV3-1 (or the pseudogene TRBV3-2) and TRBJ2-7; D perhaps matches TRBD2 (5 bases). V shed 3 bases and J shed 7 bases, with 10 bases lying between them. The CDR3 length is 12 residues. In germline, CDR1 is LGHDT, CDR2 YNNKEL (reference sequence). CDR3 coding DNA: TGTGCCAGCAGCCAGCCTCCGGGGGAGCAGTACTTC. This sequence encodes CASSQPPGEQYF.

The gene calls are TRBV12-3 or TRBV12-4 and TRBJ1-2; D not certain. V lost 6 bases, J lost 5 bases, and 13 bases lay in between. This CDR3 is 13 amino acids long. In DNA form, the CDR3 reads TGTGCCAGCAGCGCAAGCCGGGGATATGGCTACACCTTC. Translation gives CASSASRGYGYTF.

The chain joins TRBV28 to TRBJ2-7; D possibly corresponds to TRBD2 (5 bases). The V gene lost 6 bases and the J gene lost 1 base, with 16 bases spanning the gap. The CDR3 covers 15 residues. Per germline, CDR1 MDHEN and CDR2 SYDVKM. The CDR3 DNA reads TGTGCCAGCAGGTTGCGGGTTAGTGAGTCCTACGAGCAGTACTTC. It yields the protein CASRLRVSESYEQYF.

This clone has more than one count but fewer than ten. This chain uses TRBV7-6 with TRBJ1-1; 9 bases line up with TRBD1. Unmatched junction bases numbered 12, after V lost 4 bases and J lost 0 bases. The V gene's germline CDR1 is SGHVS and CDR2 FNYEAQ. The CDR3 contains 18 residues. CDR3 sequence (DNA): TGTGCCAGCAGCTACCCACCGGGACAGGGTATTATGAACACTGAAGCTTTCTTT. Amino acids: CASSYPPGQGIMNTEAFF.

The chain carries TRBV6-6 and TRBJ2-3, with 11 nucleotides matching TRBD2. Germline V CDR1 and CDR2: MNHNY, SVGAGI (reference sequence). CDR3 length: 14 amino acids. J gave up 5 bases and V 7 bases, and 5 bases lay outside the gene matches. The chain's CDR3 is CASTGSGRVDTQYF. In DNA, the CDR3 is TGTGCCAGCACCGGTAGCGGGAGGGTAGATACGCAGTATTTT.

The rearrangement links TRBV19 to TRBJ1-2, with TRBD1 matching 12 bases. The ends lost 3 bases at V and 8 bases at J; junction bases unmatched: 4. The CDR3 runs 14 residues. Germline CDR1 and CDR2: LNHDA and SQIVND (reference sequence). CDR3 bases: TGTGCCAGTAGTATGGGACAGGGGGCGAGCGGCTACACCTTC. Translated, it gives CASSMGQGASGYTF.

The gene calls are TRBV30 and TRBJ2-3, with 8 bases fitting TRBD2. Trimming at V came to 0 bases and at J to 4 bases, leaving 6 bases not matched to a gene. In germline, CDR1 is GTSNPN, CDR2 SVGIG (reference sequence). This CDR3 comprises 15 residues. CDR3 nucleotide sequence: TGTGCCTGGAGTGTATGGCGGGGGGCCTCAGATACGCAGTATTTT. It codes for CAWSVWRGASDTQYF.

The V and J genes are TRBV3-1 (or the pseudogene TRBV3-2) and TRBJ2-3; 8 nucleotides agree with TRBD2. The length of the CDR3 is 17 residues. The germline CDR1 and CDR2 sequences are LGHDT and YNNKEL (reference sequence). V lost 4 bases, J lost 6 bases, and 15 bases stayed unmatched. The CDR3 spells CASSRKQRGRFTDTQYF. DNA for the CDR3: TGTGCCAGCAGCCGGAAACAGCGGGGGCGTTTCACGGATACGCAGTATTTT.

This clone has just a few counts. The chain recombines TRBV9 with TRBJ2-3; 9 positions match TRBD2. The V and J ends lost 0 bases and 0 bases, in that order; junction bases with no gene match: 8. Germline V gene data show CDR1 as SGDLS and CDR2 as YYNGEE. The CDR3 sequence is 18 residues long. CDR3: CASSVGPPSGTSTDTQYF. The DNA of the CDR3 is TGTGCCAGCAGCGTAGGTCCCCCTAGCGGGACGAGCACAGATACGCAGTATTTT.

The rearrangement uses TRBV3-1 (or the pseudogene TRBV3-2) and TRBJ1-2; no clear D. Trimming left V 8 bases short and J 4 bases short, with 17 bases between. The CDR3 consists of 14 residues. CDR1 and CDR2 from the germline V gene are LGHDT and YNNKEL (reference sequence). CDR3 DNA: TGTGCCAGCGCCCCACGGGGAGTCCCCTATGGCTACACCTTC. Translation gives CASAPRGVPYGYTF.

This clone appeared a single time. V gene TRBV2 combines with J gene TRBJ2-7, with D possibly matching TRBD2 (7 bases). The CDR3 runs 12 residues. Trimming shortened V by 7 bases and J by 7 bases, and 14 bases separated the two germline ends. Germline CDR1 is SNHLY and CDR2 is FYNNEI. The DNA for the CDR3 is TGTGCCAGCAAGGGGGGGCTAAGGGAGCAGTACTTC. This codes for CASKGGLREQYF.

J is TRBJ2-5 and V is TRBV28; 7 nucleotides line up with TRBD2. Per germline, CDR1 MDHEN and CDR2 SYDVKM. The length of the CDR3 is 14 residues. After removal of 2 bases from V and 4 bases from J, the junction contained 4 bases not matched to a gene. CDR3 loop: CASSLGGGRETQYF. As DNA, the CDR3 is TGTGCCAGCAGTTTAGGCGGCGGGAGAGAGACCCAGTACTTC.

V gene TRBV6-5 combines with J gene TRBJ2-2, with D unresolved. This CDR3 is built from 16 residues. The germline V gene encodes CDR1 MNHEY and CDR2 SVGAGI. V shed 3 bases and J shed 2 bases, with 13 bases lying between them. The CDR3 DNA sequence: TGTGCCAGCAGTTATGAATTCCTATCCAACACCGGGGAGCTGTTTTTT. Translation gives CASSYEFLSNTGELFF.

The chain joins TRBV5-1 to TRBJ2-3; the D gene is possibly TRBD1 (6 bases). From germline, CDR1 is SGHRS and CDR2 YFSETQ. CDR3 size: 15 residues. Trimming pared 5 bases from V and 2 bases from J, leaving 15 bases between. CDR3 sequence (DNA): TGCGCCAGCAGTTTAGGGACACCACCCACAGATACGCAGTATTTT. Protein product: CASSLGTPPTDTQYF.

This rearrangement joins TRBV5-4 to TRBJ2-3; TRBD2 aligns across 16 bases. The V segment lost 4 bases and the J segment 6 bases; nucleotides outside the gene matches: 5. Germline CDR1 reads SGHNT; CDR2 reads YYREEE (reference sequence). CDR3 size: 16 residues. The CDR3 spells CASSVGLAGGLDTQYF. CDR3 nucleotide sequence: TGTGCCAGCAGCGTGGGACTAGCGGGAGGGTTGGATACGCAGTATTTT.

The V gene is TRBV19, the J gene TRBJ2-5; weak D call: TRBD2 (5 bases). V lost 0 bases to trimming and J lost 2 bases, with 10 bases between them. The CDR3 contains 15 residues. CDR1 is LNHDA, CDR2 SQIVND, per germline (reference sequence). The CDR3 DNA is TGTGCCAGTAGTATAGATCGAGGGCCTCAAGAGACCCAGTACTTC. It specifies CASSIDRGPQETQYF.

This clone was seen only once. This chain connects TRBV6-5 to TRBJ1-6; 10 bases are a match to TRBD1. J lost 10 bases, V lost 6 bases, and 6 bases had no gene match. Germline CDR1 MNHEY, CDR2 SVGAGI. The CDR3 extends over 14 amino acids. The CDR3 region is CASSSGTGASPLHF. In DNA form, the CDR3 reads TGTGCCAGCAGCTCCGGGACAGGGGCCTCACCCCTCCACTTT.

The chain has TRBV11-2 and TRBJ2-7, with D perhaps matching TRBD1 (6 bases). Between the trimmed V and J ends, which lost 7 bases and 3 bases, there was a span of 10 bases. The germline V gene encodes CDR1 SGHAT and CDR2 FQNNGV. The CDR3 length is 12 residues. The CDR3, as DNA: TGTGCCAGCAAGACAGGTTACTACGAGCAGTACTTC. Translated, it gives CASKTGYYEQYF.